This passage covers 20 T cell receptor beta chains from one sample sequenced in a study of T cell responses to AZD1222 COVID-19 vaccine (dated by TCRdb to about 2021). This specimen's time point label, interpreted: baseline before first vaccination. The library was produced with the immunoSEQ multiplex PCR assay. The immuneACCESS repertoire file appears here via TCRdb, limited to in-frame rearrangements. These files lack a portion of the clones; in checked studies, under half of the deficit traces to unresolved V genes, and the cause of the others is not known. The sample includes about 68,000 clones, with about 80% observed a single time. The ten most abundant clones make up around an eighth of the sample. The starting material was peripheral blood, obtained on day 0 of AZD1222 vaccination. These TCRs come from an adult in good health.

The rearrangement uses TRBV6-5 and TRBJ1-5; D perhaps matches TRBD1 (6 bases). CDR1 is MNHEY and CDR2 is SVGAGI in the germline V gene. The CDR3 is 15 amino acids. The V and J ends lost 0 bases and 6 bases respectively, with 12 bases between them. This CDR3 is CASSYSRGAGQPQHF. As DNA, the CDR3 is TGTGCCAGCAGTTACTCGCGGGGGGCGGGTCAGCCCCAGCATTTT.

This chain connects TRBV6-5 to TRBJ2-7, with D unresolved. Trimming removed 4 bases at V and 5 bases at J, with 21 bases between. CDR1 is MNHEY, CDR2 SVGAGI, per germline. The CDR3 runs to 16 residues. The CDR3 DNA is TGTGCCAGCAGTTCCCGCCGGGTTACAAAAACGGACGAGCAGTACTTC. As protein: CASSSRRVTKTDEQYF.

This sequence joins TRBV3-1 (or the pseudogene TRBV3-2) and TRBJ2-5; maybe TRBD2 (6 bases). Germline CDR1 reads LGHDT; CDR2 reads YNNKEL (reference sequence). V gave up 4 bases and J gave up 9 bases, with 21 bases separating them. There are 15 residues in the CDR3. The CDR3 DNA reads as TGTGCCAGCAGCCCCCGGGGTAGCATAGAGCGGGCCCAGTACTTC. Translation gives CASSPRGSIERAQYF.

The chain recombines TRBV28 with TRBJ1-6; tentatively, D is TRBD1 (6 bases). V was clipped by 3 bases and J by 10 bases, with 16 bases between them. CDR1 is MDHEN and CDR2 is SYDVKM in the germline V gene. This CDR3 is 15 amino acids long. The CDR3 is CASSFGGAVGSPLHF. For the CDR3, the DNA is TGTGCCAGCAGTTTCGGGGGGGCGGTGGGGTCACCCCTCCACTTT.

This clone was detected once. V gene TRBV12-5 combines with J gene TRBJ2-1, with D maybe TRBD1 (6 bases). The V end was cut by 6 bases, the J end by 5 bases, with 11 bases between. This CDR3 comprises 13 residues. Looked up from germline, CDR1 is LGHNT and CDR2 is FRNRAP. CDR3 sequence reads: CASGNRDHNEQFF. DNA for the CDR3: TGTGCTAGTGGGAACAGGGATCACAATGAGCAGTTCTTC.

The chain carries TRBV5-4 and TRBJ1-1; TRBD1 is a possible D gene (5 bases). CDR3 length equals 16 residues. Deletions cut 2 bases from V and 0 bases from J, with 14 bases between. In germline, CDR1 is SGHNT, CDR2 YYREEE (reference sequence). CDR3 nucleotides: TGTGCCAGCAGCTTTGGAAGACAGACTTTGAACACTGAAGCTTTCTTT. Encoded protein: CASSFGRQTLNTEAFF.

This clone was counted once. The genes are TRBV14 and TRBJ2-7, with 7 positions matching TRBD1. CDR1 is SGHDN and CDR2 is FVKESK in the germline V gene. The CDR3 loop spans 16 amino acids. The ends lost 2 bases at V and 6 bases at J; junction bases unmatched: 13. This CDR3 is CASSQYSHRGSREQYF. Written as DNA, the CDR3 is TGTGCCAGCAGCCAATATTCACACAGGGGATCGCGCGAGCAGTACTTC.

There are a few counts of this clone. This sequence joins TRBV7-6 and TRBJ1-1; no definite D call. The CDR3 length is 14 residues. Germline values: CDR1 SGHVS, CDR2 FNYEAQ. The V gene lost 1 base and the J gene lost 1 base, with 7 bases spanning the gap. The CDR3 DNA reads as TGTGCCAGCAGCTTAGGATTTACGAACACTGAAGCTTTCTTT. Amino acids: CASSLGFTNTEAFF.

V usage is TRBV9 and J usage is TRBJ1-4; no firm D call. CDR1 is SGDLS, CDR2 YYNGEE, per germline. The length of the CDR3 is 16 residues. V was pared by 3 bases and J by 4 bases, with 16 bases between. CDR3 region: CASSAGAGVGNEKLFF. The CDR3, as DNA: TGTGCCAGCAGCGCTGGTGCGGGAGTAGGTAATGAAAAACTGTTTTTT.

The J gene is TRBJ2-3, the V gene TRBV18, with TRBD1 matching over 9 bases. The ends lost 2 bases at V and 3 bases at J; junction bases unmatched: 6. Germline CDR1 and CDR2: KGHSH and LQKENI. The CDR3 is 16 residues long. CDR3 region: CASSPMDRGGTDTQYF. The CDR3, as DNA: TGTGCCAGCTCACCAATGGACAGGGGCGGAACAGATACGCAGTATTTT. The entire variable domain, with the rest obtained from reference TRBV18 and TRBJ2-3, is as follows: NAGVMQNPRHLVRRRGQEARLRCSPMKGHSHVYWYRQLPEEGLKFMVYLQKENIIDESGMPKERFSAEFPKEGPSILRIQQVVRGDSAAYFCASSPMDRGGTDTQYFGPGTRLTVL.

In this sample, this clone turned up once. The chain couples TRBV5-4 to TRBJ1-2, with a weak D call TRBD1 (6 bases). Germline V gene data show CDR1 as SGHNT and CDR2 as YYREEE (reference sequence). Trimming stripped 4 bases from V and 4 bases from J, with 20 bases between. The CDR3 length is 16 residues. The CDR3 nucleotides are TGTGCCAGCAGCCTAGAAGGGGTCGGGGGGGCCTATGGCTACACCTTC. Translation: CASSLEGVGGAYGYTF.

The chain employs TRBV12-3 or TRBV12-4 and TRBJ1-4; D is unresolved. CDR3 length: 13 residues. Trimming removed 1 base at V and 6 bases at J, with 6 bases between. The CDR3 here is CASSLVPYEKLFF. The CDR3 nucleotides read TGTGCCAGCAGTTTAGTCCCATATGAAAAACTGTTTTTT.

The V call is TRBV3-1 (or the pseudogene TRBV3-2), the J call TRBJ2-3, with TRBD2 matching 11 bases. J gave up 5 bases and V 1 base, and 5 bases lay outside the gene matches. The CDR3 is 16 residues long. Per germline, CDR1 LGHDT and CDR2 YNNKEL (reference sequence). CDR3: CASSQGTGTSGDTQYF. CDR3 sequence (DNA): TGTGCCAGCAGCCAAGGTACCGGGACTAGCGGAGATACGCAGTATTTT.

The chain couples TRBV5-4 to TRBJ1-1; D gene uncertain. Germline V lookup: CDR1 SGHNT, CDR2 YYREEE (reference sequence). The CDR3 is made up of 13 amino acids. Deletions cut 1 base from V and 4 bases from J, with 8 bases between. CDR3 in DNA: TGTGCCAGCAGCTTGCCCGGACCCACTGAAGCTTTCTTT. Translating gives CASSLPGPTEAFF.

The CDR3 DNA is TGTGCCAGCAGTTTTGTAGGGGGGGGGAACACTGAAGCTTTCTTT. This codes for CASSFVGGGNTEAFF. The J gene is TRBJ1-1, the V gene TRBV28, with a possible D match to TRBD1 (6 bases). This CDR3 comprises 15 residues. The germline gives CDR1 MDHEN, CDR2 SYDVKM. The germline V and J ends were trimmed by 3 bases and 1 base, with 12 bases remaining between them.

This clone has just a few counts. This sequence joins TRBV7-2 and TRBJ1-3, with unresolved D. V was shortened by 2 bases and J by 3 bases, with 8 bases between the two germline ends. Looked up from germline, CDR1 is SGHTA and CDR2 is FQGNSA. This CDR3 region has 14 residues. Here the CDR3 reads CASSLKSGGNTIYF. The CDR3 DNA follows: TGTGCCAGCAGCTTAAAGTCAGGTGGAAACACCATATATTTT.

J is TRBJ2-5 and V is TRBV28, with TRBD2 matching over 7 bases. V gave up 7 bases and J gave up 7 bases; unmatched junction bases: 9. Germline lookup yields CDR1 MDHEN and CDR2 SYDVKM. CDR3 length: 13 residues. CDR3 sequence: CASTSSGRGTQYF. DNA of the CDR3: TGTGCCAGCACATCGTCAGGGAGGGGGACCCAGTACTTC.

Here the CDR3 reads CASSNQDRGGGYTF. DNA of the CDR3: TGTGCCAGCAGCAACCAGGACAGGGGAGGGGGCTACACCTTC. The chain recombines TRBV6-5 with TRBJ1-2; 9 positions agree with TRBD1. The CDR3 has 14 residues. Germline V gene data show CDR1 as MNHEY and CDR2 as SVGAGI. Trimming took 6 bases from V and 8 from J; bases not matched to a gene: 10.

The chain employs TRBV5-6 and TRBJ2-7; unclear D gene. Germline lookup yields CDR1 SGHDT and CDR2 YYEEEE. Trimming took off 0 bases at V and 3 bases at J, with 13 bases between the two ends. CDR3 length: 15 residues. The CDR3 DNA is TGTGCCAGCAGCTTGGGGCAAGGAGTATTCTACGAGCAGTACTTC. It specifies CASSLGQGVFYEQYF.

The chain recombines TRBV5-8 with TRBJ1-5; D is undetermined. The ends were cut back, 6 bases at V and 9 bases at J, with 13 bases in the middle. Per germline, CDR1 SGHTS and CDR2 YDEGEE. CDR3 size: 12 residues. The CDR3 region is CASTTNRGPQHF. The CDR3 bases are TGTGCCAGCACCACAAACCGGGGGCCCCAGCATTTT.